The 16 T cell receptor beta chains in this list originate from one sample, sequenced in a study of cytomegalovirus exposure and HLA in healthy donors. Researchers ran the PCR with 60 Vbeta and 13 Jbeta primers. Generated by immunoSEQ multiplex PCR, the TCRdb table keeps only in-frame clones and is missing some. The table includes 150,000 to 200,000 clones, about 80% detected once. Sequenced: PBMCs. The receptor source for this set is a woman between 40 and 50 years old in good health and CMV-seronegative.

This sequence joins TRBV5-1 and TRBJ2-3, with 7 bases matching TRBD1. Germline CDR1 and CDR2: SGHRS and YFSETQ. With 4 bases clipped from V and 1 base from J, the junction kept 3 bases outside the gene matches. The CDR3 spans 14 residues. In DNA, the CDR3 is TGCGCCAGCAGCGTCGACAGGGGCACAGATACGCAGTATTTT. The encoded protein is CASSVDRGTDTQYF.

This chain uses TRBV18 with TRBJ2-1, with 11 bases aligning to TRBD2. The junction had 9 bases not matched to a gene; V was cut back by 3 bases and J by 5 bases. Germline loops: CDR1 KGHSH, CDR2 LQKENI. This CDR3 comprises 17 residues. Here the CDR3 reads CASSPGTSGSPNNEQFF. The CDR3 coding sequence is TGTGCCAGCTCACCCGGGACTAGCGGAAGTCCCAACAATGAGCAGTTCTTC.

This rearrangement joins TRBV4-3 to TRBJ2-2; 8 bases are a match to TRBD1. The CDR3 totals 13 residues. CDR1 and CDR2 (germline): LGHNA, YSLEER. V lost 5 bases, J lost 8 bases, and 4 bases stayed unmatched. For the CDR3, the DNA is TGCGCCAGCAGCTATGGACAGGGAGGGGAGCTGTTTTTT. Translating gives CASSYGQGGELFF.

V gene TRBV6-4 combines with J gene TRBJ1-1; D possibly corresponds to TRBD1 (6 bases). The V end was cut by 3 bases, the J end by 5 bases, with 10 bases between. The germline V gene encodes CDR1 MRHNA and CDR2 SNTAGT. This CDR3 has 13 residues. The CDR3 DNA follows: TGTGCCAGCAGTGAAATACAGGGTACTGAAGCTTTCTTT. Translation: CASSEIQGTEAFF.

This CDR3 is CASNKMGQNLEHGYTF. The CDR3 coding sequence is TGTGCCAGCAACAAAATGGGACAGAATCTTGAACATGGCTACACCTTC. The chain recombines TRBV7-2 with TRBJ1-2; 7 bases are a match to TRBD1. CDR1 and CDR2 (germline): SGHTA, FQGNSA. The J segment lost 6 bases and the V segment lost 7 bases, leaving 17 bases of the junction unmatched. The CDR3 contains 16 residues.

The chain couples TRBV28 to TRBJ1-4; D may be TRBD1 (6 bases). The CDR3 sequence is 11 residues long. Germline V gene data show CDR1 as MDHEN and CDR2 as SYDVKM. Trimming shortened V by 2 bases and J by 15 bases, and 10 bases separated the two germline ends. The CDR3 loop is CASSLRDTVFF. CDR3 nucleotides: TGTGCCAGCAGTTTAAGGGACACGGTGTTTTTT.

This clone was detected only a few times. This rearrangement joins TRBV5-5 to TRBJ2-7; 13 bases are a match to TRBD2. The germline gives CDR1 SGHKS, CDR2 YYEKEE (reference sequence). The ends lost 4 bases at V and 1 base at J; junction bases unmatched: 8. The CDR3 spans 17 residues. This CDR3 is CASSRGLAGSRSYEQYV. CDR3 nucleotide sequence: TGTGCCAGCAGCCGGGGACTAGCGGGAAGCAGGTCCTACGAGCAGTACGTC.

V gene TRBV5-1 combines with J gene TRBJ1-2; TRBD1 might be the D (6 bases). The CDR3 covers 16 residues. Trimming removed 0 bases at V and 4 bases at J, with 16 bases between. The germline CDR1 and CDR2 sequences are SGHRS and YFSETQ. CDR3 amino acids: CASSLAGRGESYGYTF. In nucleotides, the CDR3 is TGCGCCAGCAGCTTGGCGGGCAGGGGAGAGAGCTATGGCTACACCTTC.

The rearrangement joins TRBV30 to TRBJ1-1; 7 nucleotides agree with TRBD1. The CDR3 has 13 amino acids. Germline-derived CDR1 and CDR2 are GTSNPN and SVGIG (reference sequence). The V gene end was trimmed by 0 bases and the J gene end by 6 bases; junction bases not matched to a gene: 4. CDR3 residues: CAWSVQGLAEAFF. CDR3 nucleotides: TGTGCCTGGAGTGTACAGGGGTTGGCTGAAGCTTTCTTT. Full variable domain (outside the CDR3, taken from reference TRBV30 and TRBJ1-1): SQTIHQWPATLVQPVGSPLSLECTVEGTSNPNLYWYRQAAGRGLQLLFYSVGIGQISSEVPQNLSASRPQDRQFILSSKKLLLSDSGFYLCAWSVQGLAEAFFGQGTRLTVV.

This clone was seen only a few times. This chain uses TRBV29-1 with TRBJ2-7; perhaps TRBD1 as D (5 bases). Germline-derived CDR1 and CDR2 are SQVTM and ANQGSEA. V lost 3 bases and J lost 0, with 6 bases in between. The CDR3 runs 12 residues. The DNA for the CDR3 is TGCAGCGTTGAGACAGACTCCTACGAGCAGTACTTC. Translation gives CSVETDSYEQYF.

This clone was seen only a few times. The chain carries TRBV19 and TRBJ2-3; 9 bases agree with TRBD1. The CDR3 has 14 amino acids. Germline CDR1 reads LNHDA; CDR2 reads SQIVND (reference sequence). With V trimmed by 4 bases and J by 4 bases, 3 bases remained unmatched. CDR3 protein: CASSRDRGSDTQYF. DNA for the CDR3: TGTGCCAGTAGTAGAGACAGGGGGTCAGATACGCAGTATTTT.

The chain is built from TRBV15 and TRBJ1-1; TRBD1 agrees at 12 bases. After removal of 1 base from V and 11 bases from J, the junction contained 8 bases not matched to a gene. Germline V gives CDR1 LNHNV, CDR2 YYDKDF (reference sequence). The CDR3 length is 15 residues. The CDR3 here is CATSRARDRGRKAFF. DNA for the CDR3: TGTGCCACCAGCAGAGCCCGGGACAGGGGGCGAAAGGCTTTCTTT.

The CDR3 reads CASRPGLATDTQYF. The CDR3 coding sequence is TGTGCCAGCAGGCCGGGACTAGCAACAGATACGCAGTATTTT. J is TRBJ2-3 and V is TRBV6-1; the match to TRBD2 covers 9 bases. The germline V gene encodes CDR1 MNHNS and CDR2 SASEGT. This CDR3 is built from 14 residues. Trimming at V came to 6 bases and at J to 3 bases, leaving 4 bases not matched to a gene.

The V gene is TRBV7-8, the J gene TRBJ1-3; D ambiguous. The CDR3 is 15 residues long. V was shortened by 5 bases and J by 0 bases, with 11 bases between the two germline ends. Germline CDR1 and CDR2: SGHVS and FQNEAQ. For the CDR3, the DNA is TGTGCCAGCAGCCAGCAGGTCTTCTCTGGAAACACCATATATTTT. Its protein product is CASSQQVFSGNTIYF.

CDR3 coding DNA: TGTGCCATCAGTGAGCACCTAGCGAGCCTGGCCAAAAACATTCAGTACTTC. It codes for CAISEHLASLAKNIQYF. The rearrangement joins TRBV10-3 to TRBJ2-4, with D possibly being TRBD2 (6 bases). This CDR3 region has 17 residues. The germline CDR1 and CDR2 sequences are ENHRY and SYGVKD. V lost 2 bases and J lost 1, with 15 bases in between.

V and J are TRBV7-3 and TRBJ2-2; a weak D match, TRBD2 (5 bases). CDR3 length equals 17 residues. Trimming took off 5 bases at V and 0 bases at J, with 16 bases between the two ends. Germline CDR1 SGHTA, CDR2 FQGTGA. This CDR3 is CASSPTHAGANTGELFF. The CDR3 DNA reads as TGTGCCAGCAGCCCAACACACGCGGGTGCGAACACCGGGGAGCTGTTTTTT.